These 16 T cell receptor beta chains originate from one sample sequenced in a study of blood T cell repertoires in COVID-19 (dated by TCRdb to 2020 to 2021). Receptor amplification or capture employed the immunoSEQ multiplex PCR assay. TCRdb obtained this table from immuneACCESS and retained in-frame rearrangements with V and J assigned. These tables miss some clones; where compared with another copy, unresolved V genes account for less than half of the shortfall, and the remainder is unexplained. The sample includes about 220,000 clones, with 80% to 85% observed a single time. The top ten clones comprise more than 2% of the sample. The specimen was peripheral blood. These TCRs come from an older woman with acute or convalescent COVID-19.

The chain recombines TRBV7-9 with TRBJ2-7, with 7 positions matching TRBD1. Germline values: CDR1 SEHNR, CDR2 FQNEAQ (reference sequence). The CDR3 spans 14 residues. V was pared by 4 bases and J by 4 bases, with 7 bases of the junction left unmatched. CDR3 sequence (DNA): TGTGCCAGCAGCTCGTCCCGGGACAGATACGAGCAGTACTTC. Residues: CASSSSRDRYEQYF.

J is TRBJ1-1 and V is TRBV19; no reliable D call. CDR1 and CDR2 from the germline V gene are LNHDA and SQIVND (reference sequence). This CDR3 comprises 13 residues. Trimming took 6 bases from V and 2 from J, leaving 10 bases between them. CDR3 residues: CASSLGANTEAFF. The CDR3, as DNA: TGTGCCAGTAGCCTCGGTGCCAACACTGAAGCTTTCTTT.

The chain uses TRBV7-2 and TRBJ1-1; 7 bases agree with TRBD1. The CDR3 runs to 14 residues. The junction had 9 bases not matched to a gene; V was cut back by 6 bases and J by 5 bases. Germline-derived CDR1 and CDR2 are SGHTA and FQGNSA. The CDR3 protein is CASSYRGFGTEAFF. The CDR3 DNA follows: TGTGCCAGCAGTTACAGGGGATTCGGTACTGAAGCTTTCTTT.

This clone was seen a handful of times. The chain carries TRBV4-2 and TRBJ2-3; 13 bases are shared with TRBD2. The CDR3 runs 18 residues. Germline values: CDR1 LGHNA, CDR2 YNFKEQ. Trimming at V came to 1 base and at J to 1 base, leaving 5 bases not matched to a gene. As DNA, the CDR3 is TGTGCCAGCAGCCAAGCGGGACTAGCGGGGTTGGGCACAGATACGCAGTATTTT. It yields the protein CASSQAGLAGLGTDTQYF.

In its sample, this clone was seen a few times. This chain links TRBV6-6 with TRBJ2-5, with 9 nucleotides matching TRBD2. This CDR3 has 15 amino acids. Germline CDR1 reads MNHNY; CDR2 reads SVGAGI (reference sequence). Trimming removed 6 bases from V and 8 bases from J; junction bases left unmatched: 13. The CDR3 reads CASSRQSGGTATQYF. The CDR3 DNA follows: TGTGCCAGCAGCCGTCAGAGCGGGGGGACCGCTACCCAGTACTTC.

This clone was detected a few times. V usage is TRBV7-2 and J usage is TRBJ1-3; no clear D gene. V was cut by 2 bases and J by 3 bases, with 11 bases left in between. The CDR3 loop spans 15 amino acids. The germline V gene encodes CDR1 SGHTA and CDR2 FQGNSA. In DNA form, the CDR3 reads TGTGCCAGCAGCTTAAAACTCCTCCATGGAAACACCATATATTTT. It yields the protein CASSLKLLHGNTIYF. The variable domain in full, with the rest retrieved from reference TRBV7-2 and TRBJ1-3, is GAGVSQSPSNKVTEKGKDVELRCDPISGHTALYWYRQSLGQGLEFLIYFQGNSAPDKSGLPSDRFSAERTGGSVSTLTIQRTQQEDSAVYLCASSLKLLHGNTIYFGEGSWLTVV.

V and J are TRBV19 and TRBJ1-5; 8 bases align to TRBD1. V lost 6 bases and J lost 0; bases outside the gene matches: 7. The CDR3 has 16 amino acids. Germline V gene lookup returns CDR1 LNHDA and CDR2 SQIVND (reference sequence). This chain's CDR3 is CASRPRTGTSNQPQHF. The CDR3 DNA follows: TGTGCCAGTAGACCACGGACAGGGACTAGCAATCAGCCCCAGCATTTT.

This chain uses TRBV5-1 with TRBJ2-3, with TRBD2 matching over 8 bases. Germline V gene sequence: CDR1 SGHRS, CDR2 YFSETQ. This CDR3 contains 16 residues. V was pared by 0 bases and J by 2 bases, with 5 bases of the junction left unmatched. The CDR3 sequence: CASSLGRTSFTDTQYF. Here the CDR3 DNA reads TGCGCCAGCAGCTTGGGTCGGACTAGCTTCACAGATACGCAGTATTTT. The variable domain in full, with the rest retrieved from reference TRBV5-1 and TRBJ2-3, is KAGVTQTPRYLIKTRGQQVTLSCSPISGHRSVSWYQQTPGQGLQFLFEYFSETQRNKGNFPGRFSGRQFSNSRSEMNVSTLELGDSALYLCASSLGRTSFTDTQYFGPGTRLTVL.

The rearrangement links TRBV5-6 to TRBJ1-2; D gene unclear. The V end lost 1 base, the J end lost 3 bases, and 4 bases lay between the germline ends. The CDR3 loop spans 12 amino acids. Germline CDR1 SGHDT, CDR2 YYEEEE. The DNA for the CDR3 is TGTGCCAGCAGCTTGACGGACTATGGCTACACCTTC. It encodes CASSLTDYGYTF.

The chain has TRBV29-1 and TRBJ2-1; tentatively, D is TRBD2 (5 bases). CDR3 size: 14 residues. V lost 7 bases, J lost 4 bases, and 17 bases lay in between. Per the germline V gene, CDR1 is SQVTM and CDR2 is ANQGSEA. This CDR3 reads CSALRGNRYNEQFF. CDR3 bases: TGCAGCGCCCTCCGAGGGAACCGTTACAATGAGCAGTTCTTC.

The chain links TRBV3-1 (or the pseudogene TRBV3-2) to TRBJ1-2, with D perhaps matching TRBD1 (5 bases). Trimming cost V 0 bases and J 4 bases, with 9 bases left between them. Germline V gene data show CDR1 as LGHDT and CDR2 as YNNKEL (reference sequence). The CDR3 spans 14 residues. The CDR3 DNA reads TGTGCCAGCAGCCAAGACCGACAGATCTATGGCTACACCTTC. This gives the protein CASSQDRQIYGYTF.

V usage is TRBV5-4 and J usage is TRBJ1-1; D is ambiguous. With 4 bases removed from V and 8 bases from J, the gap between germline ends came to 15 bases. Germline V gene lookup returns CDR1 SGHNT and CDR2 YYREEE (reference sequence). The CDR3 consists of 13 residues. In DNA, the CDR3 is TGTGCCAGCAGCGACGGACTCAGATCGGAAGCTTTCTTT. Residues: CASSDGLRSEAFF.

The chain recombines TRBV3-1 (or the pseudogene TRBV3-2) with TRBJ2-7; TRBD2 might be the D (5 bases). The CDR3 extends over 12 amino acids. V was trimmed by 4 bases and J by 10 bases, leaving 14 bases between them. Germline loops: CDR1 LGHDT, CDR2 YNNKEL (reference sequence). The CDR3 bases are TGTGCCAGCAGCCTGCACTGGGAGAGTCAGTACTTC. Translated, it gives CASSLHWESQYF.

V is TRBV28 and J is TRBJ1-5, with 8 bases that match TRBD1. CDR3 length: 15 amino acids. CDR1 is MDHEN and CDR2 is SYDVKM in the germline V gene. V was pared by 4 bases and J by 6 bases, with 8 bases of the junction left unmatched. The CDR3 DNA reads as TGTGCCAGCAGTTACCAATCAGGGGGCTCTCAGCCCCAGCATTTT. It is translated as CASSYQSGGSQPQHF.

J is TRBJ1-1 and V is TRBV18; 8 nucleotides line up with TRBD1. V shed 0 bases, J shed 0 bases, and the junction held 3 bases outside the gene matches. The CDR3 extends over 16 amino acids. The germline V gene encodes CDR1 KGHSH and CDR2 LQKENI. Here the CDR3 DNA reads TGTGCCAGCTCACCACCGGGACAGGCCATGAACACTGAAGCTTTCTTT. Its translation: CASSPPGQAMNTEAFF.

This chain joins TRBV6-6 and TRBJ1-2; D unclear. V was trimmed by 7 bases and J by 7 bases, leaving 19 bases between them. Looked up from germline, CDR1 is MNHNY and CDR2 is SVGAGI (reference sequence). The CDR3 consists of 14 residues. The CDR3 sequence is CASIESLSRGGYTF. Here the CDR3 DNA reads TGTGCCAGCATCGAAAGCCTGTCGAGAGGTGGCTACACCTTC.